A selection of T cell receptor beta chains follows, all from one sample in a study of Ad26.COV2.S vaccination and SARS-CoV-2 variants. Clones were sequenced by immunoSEQ multiplex PCR, and TCRdb holds only the in-frame ones, with some missing. The sample records roughly 460,000 clones, roughly nine tenths being singletons. The sample here was peripheral blood, taken in a trial of Ad26.COV2.S vaccine versus placebo. The receptors were sampled from a person aged 18-60 years who received the Ad26.COV2.S COVID-19 vaccine or a placebo. Each CDR3 is given with its conserved first and last residue. D genes are given only for firm matches. Only some rows state a clone size, as once, few, many or a class for expanded clones.

j_call clone_size d_call v_call cdr3_aa cdr3_nt
TRBJ1-3 NA TRBD1 TRBV3-1/TRBV3-2 CASSQGQGRGNTIYF TGTGCCAGCAGCCAAGGACAGGGGCGGGGAAACACCATATATTTT
TRBJ2-1 NA TRBD2 TRBV11-1 CASSLARAGGLTYNEQFF TGTGCCAGCAGCTTAGCTCGGGCGGGGGGGCTCACCTACAATGAGCAGTTCTTC
TRBJ1-3 NA NA TRBV6-5 CASSSGGSNSGNTIYF TGTGCCAGCAGTTCGGGGGGGAGCAACTCTGGAAACACCATATATTTT
TRBJ2-7 once NA TRBV6-5 CASRGLAGEQYF TGTGCCAGCAGGGGGCTAGCAGGCGAGCAGTACTTC
TRBJ2-7 NA NA TRBV5-1 CASSSIIGSSGYEQYF TGCGCCAGCAGCTCGATCATCGGGAGCTCCGGCTACGAGCAGTACTTC
TRBJ2-2 NA TRBD2 TRBV7-8 CASSLGLASGELFF TGTGCCAGCTCGTTGGGACTAGCGTCCGGGGAGCTGTTTTTT
TRBJ1-1 NA TRBD1 TRBV18 CASSPGQAIRNTEAFF TGTGCCAGCTCACCGGGACAGGCCATCCGAAACACTGAAGCTTTCTTT
TRBJ2-7 NA TRBD1 TRBV4-1 CASSRIKMERQGFYEQYF TGCGCCAGCAGCCGTATCAAGATGGAGAGACAGGGGTTCTACGAGCAGTACTTC
TRBJ2-5 NA TRBD2 TRBV6-2/TRBV6-3 CASSSTSGGAETQYF TGTGCCAGCAGTTCAACTAGCGGGGGGGCCGAGACCCAGTACTTC
TRBJ2-5 once NA TRBV19 CASSIELTGWDPQETQYF TGTGCCAGTAGTATAGAACTAACGGGGTGGGACCCTCAAGAGACCCAGTACTTC
TRBJ1-5 few NA TRBV5-4 CASSLGGTHQPQHF TGTGCCAGCAGCTTGGGCGGGACTCATCAGCCCCAGCATTTT
TRBJ2-1 NA TRBD2 TRBV7-8 CASSFSGRTNEQFF TGTGCCAGCAGCTTTAGCGGGAGGACGAATGAGCAGTTCTTC
TRBJ1-6 NA NA TRBV3-1/TRBV3-2 CASSLDNSPLHF TGTGCCAGCAGCCTAGATAATTCACCCCTCCACTTT
TRBJ2-5 once NA TRBV6-1 CASSEPWSAGAPLETQYF TGTGCCAGCAGTGAGCCATGGTCAGCAGGGGCCCCCTTAGAGACCCAGTACTTC
TRBJ1-1 NA NA TRBV6-6 CASRQPTTEAFF TGTGCCAGCAGACAACCTACCACTGAAGCTTTCTTT
TRBJ2-6 NA TRBD1 TRBV19 CASSLLDRDRISGANVLTF TGTGCCAGTAGTCTCCTTGACCGGGACAGGATATCTGGGGCCAACGTCCTGACTTTC
TRBJ2-2 NA NA TRBV3-1/TRBV3-2 CASSQELGENTGELFF TGTGCCAGCAGCCAAGAACTAGGGGAGAACACCGGGGAGCTGTTTTTT
TRBJ2-1 once NA TRBV28 CASRSGDSYNEQFF TGTGCCAGCAGGAGCGGAGACTCCTACAATGAGCAGTTCTTC
TRBJ2-2 NA NA TRBV29-1 CSVIGRENTGELFF TGCAGCGTTATCGGCAGGGAGAACACCGGGGAGCTGTTTTTT
TRBJ2-1 NA TRBD1 TRBV11-1 CASSRDRRNEQFF TGTGCCAGCAGCCGGGACAGGAGAAATGAGCAGTTCTTC
TRBJ2-3 NA NA TRBV9 CASSGGQGINTDTQYF TGTGCCAGCAGCGGGGGGCAGGGGATCAACACAGATACGCAGTATTTT
TRBJ1-6 NA TRBD1 TRBV6-5 CASSYRGQGSSPLHF TGTGCCAGCAGTTACCGGGGACAGGGGAGTTCACCCCTCCACTTT
TRBJ1-5 NA NA TRBV9 CASSAGMGNQPQHF TGTGCCAGCAGCGCCGGGATGGGCAATCAGCCCCAGCATTTT
TRBJ2-5 NA TRBD1 TRBV7-8 CASSSRDRVNKFAGETQYF TGTGCCAGCAGCTCCCGGGACAGGGTAAACAAATTCGCGGGAGAGACCCAGTACTTC
TRBJ2-1 NA TRBD2 TRBV3-1/TRBV3-2 CASSPRRTSGPYNEQFF TGTGCCAGCAGCCCCCGCCGGACTAGCGGTCCCTACAATGAGCAGTTCTTC
TRBJ2-7 NA TRBD2 TRBV4-1 CASSRATSANYEQYF TGCGCCAGCAGCCGCGCGACTAGCGCCAACTACGAGCAGTACTTC
TRBJ1-4 NA TRBD1 TRBV5-1 CASSLGQGRPNEKLFF TGCGCCAGCAGCTTAGGACAGGGCCGACCTAATGAAAAACTGTTTTTT
TRBJ2-7 once NA TRBV9 CASSVVGSLTSEQYF TGTGCCAGCAGCGTAGTGGGCAGCCTAACTAGCGAGCAGTACTTC
TRBJ1-1 few NA TRBV30 CAWLSTGMNTEAFF TGTGCCTGGCTCAGCACAGGGATGAACACTGAAGCTTTCTTT
TRBJ2-4 NA TRBD2 TRBV12-3/TRBV12-4 CASTTSGSNIQYF TGTGCCAGCACGACTAGCGGGAGTAACATTCAGTACTTC
TRBJ2-7 NA TRBD1 TRBV7-3 CASSLTGTGGYEQYF TGTGCCAGCAGCTTAACTGGGACAGGGGGTTACGAGCAGTACTTC
TRBJ1-5 NA TRBD1 TRBV28 CASSWGQSNQPQHF TGTGCCAGCAGCTGGGGACAGAGCAATCAGCCCCAGCATTTT
TRBJ2-1 once NA TRBV27 CASSSRMSSYNEQFF TGTGCCAGCAGCTCCCGAATGAGCTCCTACAATGAGCAGTTCTTC
TRBJ2-5 NA TRBD2 TRBV7-9 CASSPLIREGLGETQYF TGTGCCAGCAGCCCCTTAATTCGGGAGGGCCTCGGGGAGACCCAGTACTTC
TRBJ2-7 NA TRBD2 TRBV5-4 CASSSGILAGEQYF TGTGCCAGCAGTTCGGGGATTCTAGCGGGCGAGCAGTACTTC
TRBJ1-2 once NA TRBV6-1 CASSENQLYGYTF TGTGCCAGCAGTGAAAATCAGCTCTATGGCTACACCTTC
TRBJ2-7 NA NA TRBV10-3 CAISAQGGRSYEQYF TGTGCCATCAGTGCCCAGGGGGGTAGGTCCTACGAGCAGTACTTC
TRBJ1-6 NA TRBD1 TRBV2 CASGFGTGNSPLHF TGTGCCAGCGGTTTCGGGACAGGAAATTCACCCCTCCACTTT
TRBJ1-3 NA NA TRBV4-2 CASSQDEGAGGNTIYF TGTGCCAGCAGCCAAGATGAAGGGGCTGGCGGAAACACCATATATTTT
TRBJ2-7 NA TRBD1 TRBV6-6 CASSYQRQGYYEQYF TGTGCCAGCAGTTATCAAAGACAGGGCTACTACGAGCAGTACTTC
TRBJ1-2 NA NA TRBV6-5 CASRRFNYGYTF TGTGCCAGCAGACGGTTCAACTATGGCTACACCTTC
TRBJ2-1 NA NA TRBV2 CASSELEASTVF TGTGCCAGCAGTGAATTAGAGGCCTCTACGGTCTTC
TRBJ2-3 NA TRBD1 TRBV10-3 CAISYGQAPTDTQYF TGTGCCATCAGCTATGGACAGGCCCCCACAGATACGCAGTATTTT
TRBJ1-1 NA TRBD1 TRBV11-2 CASSLAGGNTEAFF TGTGCCAGCAGCTTAGCAGGGGGGAACACTGAAGCTTTCTTT
TRBJ1-5 NA TRBD1 TRBV2 CASRDRVLNQPQHF TGTGCCAGCAGGGACAGGGTATTGAACCAGCCCCAGCATTTT
TRBJ2-7 NA TRBD1 TRBV4-3 CASSQRTGTYEQYF TGCGCCAGCAGCCAACGGACAGGAACCTACGAGCAGTACTTC
TRBJ2-1 once TRBD2 TRBV5-4 CASSKGLAGGFDEQFF TGTGCCAGCAGCAAAGGACTAGCGGGAGGATTTGATGAGCAGTTCTTC
TRBJ2-7 NA NA TRBV19 CASSPVSPPYEQYF TGTGCCAGTAGTCCCGTCTCACCGCCGTACGAGCAGTACTTC
TRBJ1-1 NA TRBD1 TRBV27 CASRKTGGTEAFF TGTGCCAGCAGGAAGACAGGGGGCACTGAAGCTTTCTTT
TRBJ2-7 few NA TRBV7-9 CASSFSAAYEQYF TGTGCCAGCAGCTTCTCAGCTGCCTACGAGCAGTACTTC
TRBJ2-2 NA TRBD1 TRBV5-5 CASSLRGQGSNTGELFF TGTGCCAGCAGCCTCCGGGGACAGGGGTCGAACACCGGGGAGCTGTTTTTT
TRBJ2-7 NA NA TRBV7-2 CASSLQTGTYEQYF TGTGCCAGCAGCTTACAGACAGGAACCTACGAGCAGTACTTC
TRBJ2-5 NA NA TRBV24-1 CATADVSQETQYF TGTGCCACCGCGGACGTATCCCAAGAGACCCAGTACTTC
TRBJ2-5 NA NA TRBV5-8 CASSAYTSPTGETQYF TGTGCCAGCAGCGCGTACACTAGCCCCACGGGGGAGACCCAGTACTTC
TRBJ2-1 NA NA TRBV11-2 CASSLVVGNEQFF TGTGCCAGCAGCCTAGTGGTCGGCAATGAGCAGTTCTTC